These 25 T cell receptor beta chains came from one sample sequenced in a study of chemoradiotherapy in HPV16-positive cancers. Profiled with immunoSEQ multiplex PCR; TCRdb holds only in-frame clones, not every one. The sample gives about 900 clones, roughly 90% of which show up once; more than 6% is in the top ten. The sequencing used tumor tissue, collected from a patient who underwent chemoradiotherapy. The receptors stem from a human donor with HPV-associated anogenital cancer.

The rearrangement joins TRBV11-2 to TRBJ2-1; tentative D call: TRBD2 (6 bases). The CDR3 is made up of 17 amino acids. Trimming stripped 4 bases from V and 7 bases from J, with 23 bases between. The germline V gene encodes CDR1 SGHAT and CDR2 FQNNGV. The CDR3 sequence is CASSSRWGDERGNEQFF. The CDR3 DNA sequence: TGTGCCAGCAGCTCTAGATGGGGGGACGAAAGGGGAAATGAGCAGTTCTTC.

The chain recombines TRBV4-2 with TRBJ1-1, with 9 bases aligning to TRBD1. V shed 4 bases and J 3 bases; nucleotides not matched to a gene: 6. There are 15 residues in the CDR3. The germline V gene encodes CDR1 LGHNA and CDR2 YNFKEQ. The CDR3 sequence: CASSLLGTGHTEAFF. In DNA, the CDR3 is TGTGCCAGCAGCCTGCTTGGGACAGGGCACACTGAAGCTTTCTTT.

The V and J genes are TRBV29-1 and TRBJ2-3; either TRBD1 or TRBD2 may supply D (6 bases each). CDR3 size: 14 residues. Trimming cost V 1 base and J 4 bases, with 12 bases left between them. Germline-derived CDR1 and CDR2 are SQVTM and ANQGSEA. The CDR3 nucleotides read TGCAGCGTTGAAGGGGGGGCTGGGGCAGATACGCAGTATTTT. Translated: CSVEGGAGADTQYF.

The chain employs TRBV30 and TRBJ1-2; TRBD1 is a possible D gene (5 bases). V was pared by 3 bases and J by 8 bases, with 28 bases between. Germline assignment: CDR1 GTSNPN and CDR2 SVGIG (reference sequence). The CDR3 has 17 residues. The CDR3: CAWRPSIPGARPWGYTF. The DNA for the CDR3 is TGTGCCTGGAGGCCGAGTATCCCCGGGGCTCGGCCTTGGGGCTACACCTTC. The full variable domain, completed using reference TRBV30 and TRBJ1-2, is SQTIHQWPATLVQPVGSPLSLECTVEGTSNPNLYWYRQAAGRGLQLLFYSVGIGQISSEVPQNLSASRPQDRQFILSSKKLLLSDSGFYLCAWRPSIPGARPWGYTFGSGTRLTVV.

The CDR3 bases are TGTGCCAGTAGTATAGGAGGCGGTAGGTCGTCGGATACGCAGTATTTT. Translated: CASSIGGGRSSDTQYF. The chain uses TRBV19 and TRBJ2-3; D gene uncertain. The CDR3 consists of 16 residues. V dropped 1 base and J dropped 6 bases, with 17 bases sitting between them. Per germline, CDR1 LNHDA and CDR2 SQIVND (reference sequence).

This chain uses TRBV4-2 with TRBJ2-2, with TRBD1 matching over 9 bases. Unmatched junction bases numbered 0, after V lost 1 base and J lost 3 bases. This CDR3 contains 15 residues. Germline V lookup: CDR1 LGHNA, CDR2 YNFKEQ. For the CDR3, the DNA is TGTGCCAGCAGCCAAGGGACAGGGGACACCGGGGAGCTGTTTTTT. Translated: CASSQGTGDTGELFF.

The rearrangement uses TRBV7-2 and TRBJ2-2; 9 bases agree with TRBD2. The CDR3 totals 16 residues. Germline-derived CDR1 and CDR2 are SGHTA and FQGNSA. Germline trimming cut 1 base from V and 6 bases from J; bases unmatched to any gene: 6. CDR3: CASSLVGSGSSGELFF. The CDR3 DNA reads as TGTGCCAGCAGCTTAGTGGGTAGCGGGAGTTCCGGGGAGCTGTTTTTT.

The chain couples TRBV10-3 to TRBJ1-5, with 8 bases identical to TRBD1. CDR3 length equals 16 residues. Germline-derived CDR1 and CDR2 are ENHRY and SYGVKD. Trimming took 3 bases from V and 5 from J; bases not matched to a gene: 9. The CDR3 sequence is CAISDDRGQGYQPQHF. CDR3 coding DNA: TGTGCCATCAGTGACGACAGGGGCCAGGGGTATCAGCCCCAGCATTTT.

The rearrangement links TRBV20-1 to TRBJ2-7; TRBD1 is a possible D gene (5 bases). This CDR3 is 11 amino acids long. In germline, CDR1 is DFQATT, CDR2 SNEGSKA (reference sequence). The ends were cut back, 7 bases at V and 3 bases at J, with 10 bases in the middle. The CDR3 nucleotides read TGCAGTGTATCAGGGAACTACGAGCAGTACTTC. Protein: CSVSGNYEQYF.

The CDR3 DNA is TGTGCCAGCAGCTTAATCCCGCAGGGGGGAGAGACCCAGTACTTC. This sequence encodes CASSLIPQGGETQYF. The V call is TRBV7-2, the J call TRBJ2-5; the D gene is possibly TRBD1 (7 bases). Per the germline V gene, CDR1 is SGHTA and CDR2 is FQGNSA. V lost 2 bases to trimming and J lost 4 bases, with 14 bases between them. This CDR3 region has 15 residues.

V usage is TRBV7-4 and J usage is TRBJ1-3; D not certain. The CDR3 runs to 16 residues. Trimming stripped 1 base from V and 0 bases from J, with 10 bases between. Germline V gene sequence: CDR1 SGHVT, CDR2 SQSDAQ. The CDR3, as DNA: TGTGCCAGCAGCTTAGTGATGACCTACTCTGGAAACACCATATATTTT. Translation gives CASSLVMTYSGNTIYF.

The V and J genes are TRBV7-2 and TRBJ2-3, with no clear D. CDR3 length: 13 residues. Germline V gives CDR1 SGHTA, CDR2 FQGNSA. The V end was cut by 5 bases, the J end by 1 base, with 7 bases between. For the CDR3, the DNA is TGTGCCAGCAGCCACGGAGGCACAGATACGCAGTATTTT. As protein: CASSHGGTDTQYF.

This rearrangement joins TRBV7-8 to TRBJ2-7; D perhaps matches TRBD2 (6 bases). The CDR3 is 13 residues long. In germline, CDR1 is SGHVS, CDR2 FQNEAQ. V lost 5 bases and J 5 bases, leaving 13 bases between the germline ends. The CDR3, as DNA: TGTGCCAGCAGCCCCGGGGGTGAGCACGAGCAGTACGTC. Translating gives CASSPGGEHEQYV.

The genes are TRBV4-2 and TRBJ1-6; 9 bases align to TRBD1. The CDR3 covers 15 residues. The V and J ends lost 5 bases and 8 bases, in that order; junction bases with no gene match: 7. Germline V lookup: CDR1 LGHNA, CDR2 YNFKEQ. The CDR3 sequence is CASSLMRTGDSPLHF. In DNA, the CDR3 is TGTGCCAGCAGCTTAATGCGGACAGGGGATTCACCCCTCCACTTT.

V usage is TRBV5-5 and J usage is TRBJ1-1, with 7 positions matching TRBD1. The CDR3 totals 19 residues. Per the germline V gene, CDR1 is SGHKS and CDR2 is YYEKEE (reference sequence). V trimming: 1 base; J trimming: 1 base; junction bases outside the gene matches: 16. CDR3 region: CASSLFSIATGARNTEAFF. Written as DNA, the CDR3 is TGTGCCAGCAGCTTGTTCTCGATCGCTACAGGGGCGCGGAACACTGAAGCTTTCTTT.

The V call is TRBV5-6, the J call TRBJ1-1; maybe TRBD1 (6 bases). Per the germline V gene, CDR1 is SGHDT and CDR2 is YYEEEE. The CDR3 covers 14 residues. V lost 4 bases and J lost 1, with 11 bases in between. For the CDR3, the DNA is TGTGCCAGCAGCCCAGAGGACAGGAACACTGAAGCTTTCTTT. This sequence encodes CASSPEDRNTEAFF. Drawing the rest from reference TRBV5-6 and TRBJ1-1, the complete variable domain is DAGVTQSPTHLIKTRGQQVTLRCSPKSGHDTVSWYQQALGQGPQFIFQYYEEEERQRGNFPDRFSGHQFPNYSSELNVNALLLGDSALYLCASSPEDRNTEAFFGQGTRLTVV.

The chain carries TRBV19 and TRBJ1-4; D not certain. The germline gives CDR1 LNHDA, CDR2 SQIVND (reference sequence). V lost 10 bases to trimming and J lost 6 bases, with 18 bases between them. The CDR3 has 14 residues. The CDR3: CATLGGWEDEKLFF. The CDR3 coding sequence is TGTGCCACCTTGGGAGGGTGGGAGGATGAAAAACTGTTTTTT.

In this sample, this clone turned up once. The J gene is TRBJ2-2, the V gene TRBV5-1, with D possibly matching TRBD1 (5 bases). This CDR3 comprises 17 residues. From germline, CDR1 is SGHRS and CDR2 YFSETQ. Trimming took 1 base from V and 4 from J, leaving 17 bases between them. This chain's CDR3 is CASSLRSQGAVTGELFF. CDR3 DNA sequence: TGCGCCAGCAGCTTGCGGAGTCAAGGGGCGGTCACCGGGGAGCTGTTTTTT.

The chain is built from TRBV9 and TRBJ2-5, with TRBD2 identical over 7 bases. The V gene end was trimmed by 0 bases and the J gene end by 4 bases; junction bases not matched to a gene: 6. The CDR3 covers 15 residues. Germline CDR1 and CDR2: SGDLS and YYNGEE. CDR3 coding DNA: TGTGCCAGCAGCGTAGGACTAGTAGCGGGAGAGACCCAGTACTTC. This codes for CASSVGLVAGETQYF.

The J gene is TRBJ1-3, the V gene TRBV30; weak D call: TRBD1 (5 bases). This CDR3 has 11 amino acids. The ends were cut back, 5 bases at V and 9 bases at J, with 11 bases in the middle. CDR1 GTSNPN and CDR2 SVGIG come from the germline V gene (reference sequence). CDR3 DNA: TGTGCCTGGGTGAGGGGCCCCACCATATATTTT. This gives the protein CAWVRGPTIYF.

The chain recombines TRBV18 with TRBJ1-2; TRBD1 aligns across 11 bases. V gave up 4 bases and J gave up 7 bases; unmatched junction bases: 5. The CDR3 has 14 residues. The germline CDR1 and CDR2 sequences are KGHSH and LQKENI. CDR3 nucleotides: TGTGCCAGCTCACAAGGACAGGGGGCTATTGGCTACACCTTC. Amino acids: CASSQGQGAIGYTF.

The chain is built from TRBV15 and TRBJ1-1; a weak D match, TRBD1 (6 bases). In germline, CDR1 is LNHNV, CDR2 YYDKDF (reference sequence). The CDR3 covers 14 residues. Trimming removed 0 bases from V and 10 bases from J, with 15 bases in between. CDR3 residues: CATSRDSAGDTAFF. CDR3 nucleotide sequence: TGTGCCACCAGCAGAGATAGCGCAGGGGATACAGCTTTCTTT.

The chain is built from TRBV29-1 and TRBJ1-1; D is perhaps TRBD1 (5 bases). The CDR3 is 15 amino acids. Trimming pared 2 bases from V and 0 bases from J, leaving 13 bases between. Germline CDR1 is SQVTM and CDR2 is ANQGSEA. The CDR3 loop reads CSVEQGWGVNTEAFF. CDR3 sequence (DNA): TGCAGCGTTGAACAGGGCTGGGGAGTGAACACTGAAGCTTTCTTT. Filled out from reference TRBV29-1 and TRBJ1-1, the complete variable domain reads SAVISQKPSRDICQRGTSLTIQCQVDSQVTMMFWYRQQPGQSLTLIATANQGSEATYESGFVIDKFPISRPNLTFSTLTVSNMSPEDSSIYLCSVEQGWGVNTEAFFGQGTRLTVV.

The gene calls are TRBV11-3 and TRBJ2-1; 8 nucleotides align to TRBD2. This CDR3 contains 16 residues. V gave up 1 base and J gave up 8 bases; unmatched junction bases: 10. Germline lookup yields CDR1 SGHNT and CDR2 YENEEA. DNA of the CDR3: TGTGCCAGCAGCTTAGGGGTCCCAGCGGGAGAGGATGAGCAGTTCTTC. It codes for CASSLGVPAGEDEQFF. Supplemented by reference TRBV11-3 and TRBJ2-1, the full variable domain reads EAGVVQSPRYKIIEKKQPVAFWCNPISGHNTLYWYLQNLGQGPELLIRYENEEAVDDSQLPKDRFSAERLKGVDSTLKIQPAELGDSAVYLCASSLGVPAGEDEQFFGPGTRLTVL.

V is TRBV5-1 and J is TRBJ1-4, with TRBD1 matching over 7 bases. Unmatched junction bases numbered 6, after V lost 5 bases and J lost 8 bases. Germline values: CDR1 SGHRS, CDR2 YFSETQ. The CDR3 spans 13 residues. The CDR3 DNA follows: TGCGCCAGCAGTCATAGGGACAGAGAAAAACTGTTTTTT. Amino acid sequence: CASSHRDREKLFF.